The source of this T cell receptor (beta chain) is a study of blood T cell repertoires in COVID-19. Whole-study context: Acute and convalescent COVID-19 specimens originated in the United States, Italy and Spain. The analysed material was cDNA or gDNA that came from T cells, B-cell-depleted T cells, or PBMCs.

Germline assignment: CDR1 SGDLS and CDR2 YYNGEE. The CDR3 has 16 residues. The V gene lost 4 bases and the J gene lost 4 bases, with 20 bases spanning the gap. The data were produced by immunoSEQ multiplex PCR, yet TCRdb's version contains in-frame clones alone and is incomplete. This table holds over 85,000 clones, 87% found once. Specimen: peripheral blood. This TCR was recovered from a man in his forties or fifties with active COVID-19. The V call is TRBV9, the J call TRBJ2-5; the D gene is possibly TRBD1 (6 bases). CDR3 sequence (DNA): TGTGCCAGCAGCCCCCGCCGGACAGCAGGAACAGAGACCCAGTACTTC. Its protein product is CASSPRRTAGTETQYF.